Below, one TCR beta chain is given with its context. Its antigen is not identified. The data were obtained in a study of T-cell memory formation after mild COVID-19. The study's findings and limits: Nothing confirmed that second-wave clones peaking on day 37 were specific for SARS-CoV-2.

Germline trimming cut 8 bases from V and 3 bases from J; bases unmatched to any gene: 4. The germline gives CDR1 MDHEN, CDR2 SYDVKM. The CDR3 runs 13 residues. TCRdb reanalysed the 5' RACE reads using MiXCR and keeps one entry per CDR3 protein. The sample comprises under 550,000 distinct CDR3 sequences, roughly 18% of which are singletons, and 20% to 25% rests with the top ten. The material sequenced was PBMCs or a T cell subset sorted from them (not recorded which). The sequence derives from a young man who had mild COVID-19 (a few samples of this study predate the infection). Cell type and time point are not known. The chain combines TRBV28 with TRBJ2-7; 10 bases line up with TRBD1. The DNA of the CDR3 is TGTGCCAGCGACCGGGACAGGGGCTACGAGCAGTACTTC. Amino acid sequence: CASDRDRGYEQYF.